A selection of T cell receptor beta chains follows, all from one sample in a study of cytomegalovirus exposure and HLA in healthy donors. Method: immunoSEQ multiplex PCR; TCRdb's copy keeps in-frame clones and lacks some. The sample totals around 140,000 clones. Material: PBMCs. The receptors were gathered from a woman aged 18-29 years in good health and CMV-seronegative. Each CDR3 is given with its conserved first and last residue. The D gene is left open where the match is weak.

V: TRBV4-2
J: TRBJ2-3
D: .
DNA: TGTGCCAGCAGCCAAGAGCGGGCTCGCACAGATACGCAGTATTTT
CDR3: CASSQERARTDTQYF

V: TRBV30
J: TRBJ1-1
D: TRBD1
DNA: TGTGCCTGGAGCCGGGACAGTGAAGCTTTCTTT
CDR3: CAWSRDSEAFF

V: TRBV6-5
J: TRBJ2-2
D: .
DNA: TGTGCCAGCTCCCAGGGGTTGGCCGGGGAGCTGTTTTTT
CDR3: CASSQGLAGELFF

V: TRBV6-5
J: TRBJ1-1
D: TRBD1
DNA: TGTGCCAGCCGACAGGGGGTGAACACTGAAGCTTTCTTT
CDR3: CASRQGVNTEAFF

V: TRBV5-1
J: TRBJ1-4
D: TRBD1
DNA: TGCGCCAGCAGCCCACGGGACAGGCGACCTGGGGGTGAAAAACTGTTTTTT
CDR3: CASSPRDRRPGGEKLFF

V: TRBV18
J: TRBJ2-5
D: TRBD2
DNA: TGTGCCAGCTCACCAGCGAGCGGGAGGATCCAAGAGACCCAGTACTTC
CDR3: CASSPASGRIQETQYF

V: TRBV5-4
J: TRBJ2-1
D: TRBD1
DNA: TGTGCCAGCAGCCGACAGGGCTCCTACAATGAGCAGTTCTTC
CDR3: CASSRQGSYNEQFF

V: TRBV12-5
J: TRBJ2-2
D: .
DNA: TGTGCTAGTGGTTTGTTCGGGACCGGGGAGCTGTTTTTT
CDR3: CASGLFGTGELFF

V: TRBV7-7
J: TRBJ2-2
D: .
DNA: TGTGCTAGCAGCTCCTACAGGGGGGAGCTGTTTTTT
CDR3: CASSSYRGELFF

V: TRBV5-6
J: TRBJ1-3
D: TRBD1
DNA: TGTGCCAGCAGCCCAATCGGGGGACAGGGAAGAAACACCATATATTTT
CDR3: CASSPIGGQGRNTIYF

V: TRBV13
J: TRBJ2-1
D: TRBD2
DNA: TGTGCCAGCAGGCACCCTAGCGGGCCTTACTACAATGAGCAGTTCTTC
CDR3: CASRHPSGPYYNEQFF

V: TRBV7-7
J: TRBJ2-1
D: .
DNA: TGTGCCAGCAGCTTGTCTGGTGAGCATGAGCAGTTCTTC
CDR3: CASSLSGEHEQFF

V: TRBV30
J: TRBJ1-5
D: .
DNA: TGTGCCTGGAGCTCGGGTAGCAATCAGCCCCAGCATTTT
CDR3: CAWSSGSNQPQHF

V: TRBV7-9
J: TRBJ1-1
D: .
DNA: TGTGCCAGCAGCTTCCGGGGTAGCGTCGCTGAAGCTTTCTTT
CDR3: CASSFRGSVAEAFF

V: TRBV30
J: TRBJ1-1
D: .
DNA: TGTGCCTGGAGTGTTTTTGGGGGCGCCCTTTCACCGCTGAACACTGAAGCTTTCTTT
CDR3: CAWSVFGGALSPLNTEAFF

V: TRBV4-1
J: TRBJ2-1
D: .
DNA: TGCGCCAGCAGCCGCCAACGGGGGGCTAACAATGAGCAGTTCTTC
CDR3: CASSRQRGANNEQFF

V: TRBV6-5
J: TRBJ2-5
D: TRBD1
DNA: TGTGCCAGCAGTTACTCTCGAATCCAGGGGGAGGAGACCCAGTACTTC
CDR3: CASSYSRIQGEETQYF

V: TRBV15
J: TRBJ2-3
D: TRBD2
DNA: TGTGCCACCAGCAGAGAGGGGGCGGGAGGGTCCACAGATACGCAGTATTTT
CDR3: CATSREGAGGSTDTQYF

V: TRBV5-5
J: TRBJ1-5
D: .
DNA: TGTGCCAGCAGCACGGGACACCGAAGCAATCAGCCCCAGCATTTT
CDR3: CASSTGHRSNQPQHF

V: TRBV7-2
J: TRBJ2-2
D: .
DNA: TGTGCCAGCAGCTTAGCGGGGGCGAGCACCGGGGAGCTGTTTTTT
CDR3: CASSLAGASTGELFF

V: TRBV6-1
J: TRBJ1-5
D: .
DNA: TGTGCCAGCAGTGAAGCCCGAGGTGACCCGGGGTACCAGCCCCAGCATTTT
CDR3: CASSEARGDPGYQPQHF

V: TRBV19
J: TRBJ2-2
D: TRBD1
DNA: TGTGCCAGTAGAAAAGGACAGGGCACCGGGGAGCTGTTTTTT
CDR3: CASRKGQGTGELFF

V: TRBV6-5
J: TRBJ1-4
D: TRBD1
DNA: TGTGCCTGCAGACAGGGGGGAGAAAAACTGTTTTTT
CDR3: CACRQGGEKLFF

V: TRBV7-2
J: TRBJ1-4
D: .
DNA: TGTGCCAGCAGCATGTACAGGCTAGCTAATGAAAAACTGTTTTTT
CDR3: CASSMYRLANEKLFF

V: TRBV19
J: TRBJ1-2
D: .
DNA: TGTGCCAGTAGTATTTCGGGGTACTATGGCTACACCTTC
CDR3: CASSISGYYGYTF

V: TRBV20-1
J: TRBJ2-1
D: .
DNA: TGCAGTGCTGGCCTCGACTCAAAGCAGTTCTTC
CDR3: CSAGLDSKQFF

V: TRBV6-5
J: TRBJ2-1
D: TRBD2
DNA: TGTGCCAGCAGTACCGGACTAGCGGGAGTCAGGGTGTTCTTC
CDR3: CASSTGLAGVRVFF

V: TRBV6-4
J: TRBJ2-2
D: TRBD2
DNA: TGTGCCGGCAGGGGACTAGTTTCCTCTACGAACACCGGGGAGCTGTTTTTT
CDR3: CAGRGLVSSTNTGELFF

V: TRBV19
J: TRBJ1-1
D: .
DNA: TGTGCCAGTAGTATTGGCGGCAGACCTAACACTGAAGCTTTCTTT
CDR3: CASSIGGRPNTEAFF

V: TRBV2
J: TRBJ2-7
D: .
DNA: TGTGCCAGCAAGGAGGGACGTCTCGCGGGAAGCTCCTACGAGCAGTACTTC
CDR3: CASKEGRLAGSSYEQYF

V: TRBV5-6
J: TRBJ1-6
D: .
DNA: TGTGCCAGCAGCTTGGGACAGTATAATTCACCCCTCCACTTT
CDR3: CASSLGQYNSPLHF

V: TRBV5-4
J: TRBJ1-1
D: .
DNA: TGTGCCAGCAGCCCCCCGGGGGACACTGAAGCTTTCTTT
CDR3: CASSPPGDTEAFF

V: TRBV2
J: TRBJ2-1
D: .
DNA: TGTGCCAGCAGTGAAGCCCTAGGCTACAATGAGCAGTTCTTC
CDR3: CASSEALGYNEQFF

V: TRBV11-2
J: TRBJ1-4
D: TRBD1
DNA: TGTGCCAGCAGCTTCTCCGGGACAGGGAATGAAAAACTGTTTTTT
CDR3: CASSFSGTGNEKLFF

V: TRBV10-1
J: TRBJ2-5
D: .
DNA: TGCGCCAGTTCTACGGCCAGGGAAGGGGAGACCCAGTACTTC
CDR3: CASSTAREGETQYF

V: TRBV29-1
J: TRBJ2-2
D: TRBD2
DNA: TGCAGCGTTACCGGGACTAGCGGGAAGGACACCGGGGAGCTGTTTTTT
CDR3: CSVTGTSGKDTGELFF

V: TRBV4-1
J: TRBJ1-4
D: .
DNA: TGCGCCAGCAGCCAAGGCAGGACTCCTAATGAAAAACTGTTTTTT
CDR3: CASSQGRTPNEKLFF

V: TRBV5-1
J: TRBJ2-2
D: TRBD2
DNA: TGCGCCAGCAGCTGGACACTAGCGGGAGCCGGGGAGCTGTTTTTT
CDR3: CASSWTLAGAGELFF

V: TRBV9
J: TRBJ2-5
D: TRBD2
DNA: TGTGCCAGCAGCGTAACGGGAGGGGAAACACAAGAGACCCAGTACTTC
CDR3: CASSVTGGETQETQYF

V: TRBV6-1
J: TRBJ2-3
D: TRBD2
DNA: TGTGCCAGCAGACTAGCGGGAGTGGCAGATACGCAGTATTTT
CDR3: CASRLAGVADTQYF

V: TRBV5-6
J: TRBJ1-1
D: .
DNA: TGTGCCAGCAGCTTCCGGCCAGGCTCGAACACTGAAGCTTTCTTT
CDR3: CASSFRPGSNTEAFF

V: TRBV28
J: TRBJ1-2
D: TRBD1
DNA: TGTGCCAGCAGCCCGGGACAGGGAGGGCTCAAGGGCTACACCTTC
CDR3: CASSPGQGGLKGYTF

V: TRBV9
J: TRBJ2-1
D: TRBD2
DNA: TGTGCCAGCAGCGTAGGGGCTAGCGGGGCTAAGACCTACAATGAGCAGTTCTTC
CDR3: CASSVGASGAKTYNEQFF

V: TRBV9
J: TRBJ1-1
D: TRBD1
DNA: TGTGCCAGCAGCGTAGGGACAGGGAGGATAGGCACTGAAGCTTTCTTT
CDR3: CASSVGTGRIGTEAFF

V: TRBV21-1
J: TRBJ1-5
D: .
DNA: TGTGCCAGCAGCAAAAAGACAGGGAAACCCAATCAGCCCCAGCATTTT
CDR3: CASSKKTGKPNQPQHF

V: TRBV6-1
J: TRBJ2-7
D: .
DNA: TGTGCCAGCATTCGACTAGAGACCAGCTCCTACGAGCAGTACTTC
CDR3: CASIRLETSSYEQYF

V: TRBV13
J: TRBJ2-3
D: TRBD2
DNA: TGTGCCAGCAGCCTAATAGCGGGAGAAGACACAGATACGCAGTATTTT
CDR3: CASSLIAGEDTDTQYF

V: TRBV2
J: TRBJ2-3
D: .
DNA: TGTGCCAGCAGTGATGCAGGCGGGGATACGCAGTATTTT
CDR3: CASSDAGGDTQYF

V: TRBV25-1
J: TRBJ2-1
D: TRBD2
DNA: TGTGCCAGCAGTGAAAGTAGCGGGAGGCCTACCGCCTACAATGAGCAGTTCTTC
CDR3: CASSESSGRPTAYNEQFF

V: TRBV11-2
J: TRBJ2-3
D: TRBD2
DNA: TGTGCCAGCAGCTCAACTGGGGCTAGCGGGAGCACAGATACGCAGTATTTT
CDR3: CASSSTGASGSTDTQYF